The rows below give T cell receptor beta chains drawn from one sample of a study of blood T cell repertoires in COVID-19. Sequenced by immunoSEQ multiplex PCR; TCRdb stores in-frame clones only, minus some. In the table there are 150,000 to 200,000 clones, 75% to 85% of which are singletons. Sequencing was carried out using PBMCs or T cells enriched from blood (not recorded which). The origin of the receptors is a woman between 50 and 59 years old with acute COVID-19. The CDR3 runs from the conserved cysteine through the conserved F or W. The D gene is left open where the match is weak. Clone size, where shown, is once, few, many, or a class for clones that have expanded.

>few|TRBV30|TRBJ1-3|-
TGTGCCTGCCCGAAGGGGGTTGGAAACACCATATATTTT
CACPKGVGNTIYF
>-|TRBV5-1|TRBJ2-4|-
TGCGCCAGCAGCTCCGGGGTGGGCAAAAACATTCAGTACTTC
CASSSGVGKNIQYF
>-|TRBV7-3|TRBJ2-6|-
TGTGCCAGCAGTCCTAGCTCCGGGCCGCTATCTGGAGCCAACGTCCTGACTTTC
CASSPSSGPLSGANVLTF
>once|TRBV5-4|TRBJ1-2|-
TGTGCCAGCAGCTTGGGGGGAGACTATGGCTACACCTTC
CASSLGGDYGYTF
>-|TRBV12-3/TRBV12-4|TRBJ1-5|TRBD1
TGTGCCAGCAGTTCCACAGGGGGGCAGCCCCAGCATTTT
CASSSTGGQPQHF
>-|TRBV24-1|TRBJ2-5|TRBD2
TGTGCCACCAGTGATTTTTGGGCTAGCGGGGGGGTAGAGACCCAGTACTTC
CATSDFWASGGVETQYF
>-|TRBV4-1|TRBJ1-1|TRBD1
TGCGCCAGCAGCCATCCCGGGGGGACAGGGGGCGCCGGAGCTTTCTTT
CASSHPGGTGGAGAFF
>-|TRBV6-6|TRBJ1-1|-
TGTGCCAGCAGTCCGGACACGATGAACACTGAAGCTTTCTTT
CASSPDTMNTEAFF
>few|TRBV7-2|TRBJ1-6|-
TGTGCCAGCAGGTCCGGGAGATTCTATAATTCACCCCTCCACTTT
CASRSGRFYNSPLHF
>-|TRBV24-1|TRBJ1-1|TRBD1
TGTGCCACCAGTGACAGGGGGCGAAACACTGAAGCTTTCTTT
CATSDRGRNTEAFF
>-|TRBV19|TRBJ2-5|TRBD1
TGTGCCAGTGAGGACGGCGGGACAGGGGGAGAGACCCAGTACTTC
CASEDGGTGGETQYF
>-|TRBV7-6|TRBJ1-6|-
TGTGCCAGCAGCTCCCGCGGCGGGTCCCCGGATTCACCCCTCCACTTT
CASSSRGGSPDSPLHF
>once|TRBV19|TRBJ1-6|TRBD1
TGTGCCAGTAGTACGCAGGGGGATGCTTCACCCCTCCACTTT
CASSTQGDASPLHF
>-|TRBV19|TRBJ2-5|TRBD2
TGTGCCAGTAGTATCGGACTAGCTGACGCGGAGACCCAGTACTTC
CASSIGLADAETQYF
>-|TRBV5-6|TRBJ1-1|TRBD1
TGTGCCAGCAGCTTGTACGGGACAGAGCCGAACACTGAAGCTTTCTTT
CASSLYGTEPNTEAFF
>-|TRBV5-8|TRBJ2-1|TRBD2
TGTGCCAGCAGCCAAAAAAGCGGGGGCTCCTACAATGAGCAGTTCTTC
CASSQKSGGSYNEQFF
>-|TRBV6-4|TRBJ2-3|-
TGTGCCAGCAGTGACTCTCTAGGGGGGGGTACGCAGTATTTT
CASSDSLGGGTQYF
>-|TRBV7-2|TRBJ1-4|TRBD1
TGTGCCAGCAGCGACGGACAGGCCTCAAATGAAAAACTGTTTTTT
CASSDGQASNEKLFF
>-|TRBV28|TRBJ1-2|-
TGTGCCAGCACCCCCGGTCAGGGTTATGGCTACACCTTC
CASTPGQGYGYTF
>-|TRBV7-8|TRBJ1-4|TRBD1
TGTGCCAGCAGCCGAAGGACAGGGTTGGGGGAAAAACTGTTTTTT
CASSRRTGLGEKLFF
>-|TRBV7-2|TRBJ1-4|-
TGTGCCAGCGAATGGGGAAGAGGGAGTGAAAAACTGTTTTTT
CASEWGRGSEKLFF
>-|TRBV28|TRBJ1-1|TRBD1
TGTGCCAGCAGCCCTGGGACAGGGGTGGGTTACACTGAAGCTTTCTTT
CASSPGTGVGYTEAFF
>-|TRBV7-2|TRBJ2-3|TRBD1
TGTGCCAGCAGCCCTCTCCCGGGACAGAGCACAGATACGCAGTATTTT
CASSPLPGQSTDTQYF
>-|TRBV19|TRBJ1-2|-
TGTGCCAGTAACCTACAGGGCCGGTCTGGCTACACCTTC
CASNLQGRSGYTF
>-|TRBV29-1|TRBJ1-5|-
TGCAGCGTTGGACAGTATAGCAATCAGCCCCAGCATTTT
CSVGQYSNQPQHF
>-|TRBV9|TRBJ2-5|TRBD2
TGTGCCAGCAGCGTAGGGCTAGCGGGAAGTGGGACCCAGTACTTC
CASSVGLAGSGTQYF
>-|TRBV4-1|TRBJ1-4|TRBD1
TGCGCCAGCAGGGGACAGAGAAATGAAAAACTGTTTTTT
CASRGQRNEKLFF
>-|TRBV30|TRBJ2-1|TRBD1
TGTGCCGGACTAGGGACAGGGGGAGGCAATGAGCAGTTCTTC
CAGLGTGGGNEQFF
>-|TRBV18|TRBJ1-2|TRBD1
TGTGCCAGCTCTCAGGGACAGCCTACCAGTAACTATGGCTACACCTTC
CASSQGQPTSNYGYTF
>-|TRBV6-6|TRBJ1-3|-
TGTGCCAGCAGCCGACAGGTCTCTGGAAACACCATATATTTT
CASSRQVSGNTIYF
>few|TRBV6-5|TRBJ1-1|TRBD1
TGTGCCAGCAGACGGGGACAGGCTATGAACACTGAAGCTTTCTTT
CASRRGQAMNTEAFF
>-|TRBV5-4|TRBJ1-1|-
TGTGCCAGCAGCTTATGGGGAGGCACTGAAGCTTTCTTT
CASSLWGGTEAFF
>-|TRBV4-1|TRBJ1-2|-
TGCGCCAGCAGCCAAGAAAGGGAGGGGCCTTATGGCTACACCTTC
CASSQEREGPYGYTF
>-|TRBV19|TRBJ1-1|-
TGTGCCAGTAGTATGATTTCCCCAGGGCGGAGCAACACTGAAGCTTTCTTT
CASSMISPGRSNTEAFF
>-|TRBV6-7|TRBJ1-2|-
TGTGCCAGCAGTTACGGGCGGGGGTATGGCTACACCTTC
CASSYGRGYGYTF
>-|TRBV2|TRBJ2-5|TRBD1
TGTGCCAGCAACTACAGGGGCCCTCAAGAGACCCAGTACTTC
CASNYRGPQETQYF
>once|TRBV19|TRBJ2-2|TRBD1
TGTGCCAGTGCGACAGGGTTCACCGGGGAGCTGTTTTTT
CASATGFTGELFF
>-|TRBV11-2|TRBJ1-5|-
TGTGCCAGCAGCTTAGATCTCCGGCAGCCCCAGCATTTT
CASSLDLRQPQHF
>-|TRBV14|TRBJ1-1|-
TGTGCCAGCAGCCAAAATCATTGGAACACTGAAGCTTTCTTT
CASSQNHWNTEAFF
>-|TRBV19|TRBJ1-3|-
TGTGCCAGCCGGGTTGGGGCAGCCGGCACCATATATTTT
CASRVGAAGTIYF
>few|TRBV27|TRBJ1-2|TRBD1
TGTGCCAGCAGTCCCTTGGACAGGGGCGACGGTCATGGCTACACCTTC
CASSPLDRGDGHGYTF
>once|TRBV6-5|TRBJ2-5|TRBD2
TGTGCAGCAGGGAGGGGACAAGAGACCCAGTACTTC
CAAGRGQETQYF
>-|TRBV3-1/TRBV3-2|TRBJ1-6|-
TGTGCCAGCAGCCAAGGGCGGATAAATTCACCCCTCCACTTT
CASSQGRINSPLHF
>-|TRBV19|TRBJ1-2|-
TGTGCCAGTAGTAGCTCGCACAGGGTCCACTATGGCTACACCTTC
CASSSSHRVHYGYTF
>-|TRBV11-2|TRBJ1-5|-
TGTGCCAGCAGCTTAACAGGAACATCGGATCCTAATCAGCCCCAGCATTTT
CASSLTGTSDPNQPQHF
>-|TRBV21-1|TRBJ2-1|-
TGTGCCAGCAGGAAACGTCGCGGACAGGGCCCCTACAATGAGCAGTTCTTC
CASRKRRGQGPYNEQFF
>-|TRBV5-5|TRBJ1-6|TRBD1
TGTGCCAGCACCCCCCGAGGGGGCGGTAATTCACCCCTCCACTTT
CASTPRGGGNSPLHF
>-|TRBV5-1|TRBJ2-5|-
TGCGCCAGCAGCTTGGAGGGGGGGAATTGGGAGACCCAGTACTTC
CASSLEGGNWETQYF
>-|TRBV2|TRBJ1-2|TRBD1
TGTGCCAGCAACCCCCGGGACAGTTGGGGCTACACCTTC
CASNPRDSWGYTF
>once|TRBV4-3|TRBJ1-2|TRBD1
TGCGCCAGCAGCCACACGGACAGGAATTATGGCTACACCTTC
CASSHTDRNYGYTF
>-|TRBV28|TRBJ1-2|-
TGTGCCAGCAATCGGGCAGGGTCTAACTATGGCTACACCTTC
CASNRAGSNYGYTF
>-|TRBV7-9|TRBJ2-3|-
TGTGCCAGCAGCAACGGGGCAGGGGCGCAGTATTTT
CASSNGAGAQYF
>-|TRBV7-2|TRBJ1-4|-
TGTGCCAGCAGCTCCGGGGACTCGACCAATGAAAAACTGTTTTTT
CASSSGDSTNEKLFF
>once|TRBV18|TRBJ1-5|TRBD1
TGTGCCAGCTCATCCCTACAGGGGGCGGAGGGGAGCAATCAGCCCCAGCATTTT
CASSSLQGAEGSNQPQHF
>-|TRBV5-6|TRBJ2-3|-
TGTGCCAGCAGTGTGGGTGCAGGGATGGTAGATACGCAGTATTTT
CASSVGAGMVDTQYF
>-|TRBV3-1/TRBV3-2|TRBJ1-2|-
TGTGCCAGCAGCCAAGAGAAAAGTCGAGGGTACACCTTC
CASSQEKSRGYTF
>-|TRBV7-2|TRBJ2-1|-
TGTGCCAGCAGCTTATCGGGGTCCAGGAACAATGAGCAGTTCTTC
CASSLSGSRNNEQFF
>-|TRBV9|TRBJ1-4|-
TGTGCCAGCAGCGCTTACCCCGGAGATATAGGGGATAATGAAAAACTGTTTTTT
CASSAYPGDIGDNEKLFF
>-|TRBV29-1|TRBJ2-1|TRBD2
TGCAGCGTGGGTGGACTAGCGGGGGGCACCTACAATGAGCAGTTCTTC
CSVGGLAGGTYNEQFF